The 17 T cell receptor beta chains below come from one sample, sequenced in a study of control samples from healthy donors and cancer patients. Method: immunoSEQ multiplex PCR; TCRdb's copy keeps in-frame clones and lacks some. This sample has around 200,000 clones, with around 91% found just once. Sequencing input: blood. The receptor source for this set is a woman aged 25 to 39 in good health.

The chain uses TRBV28 and TRBJ2-2; 7 bases fit TRBD1. CDR1 is MDHEN, CDR2 SYDVKM, per germline. The CDR3 length is 15 residues. With 6 bases clipped from V and 1 base from J, the junction kept 5 bases outside the gene matches. CDR3 DNA sequence: TGTGCCAGCAGACCCCAGGGGGAGAACACCGGGGAGCTGTTTTTT. It codes for CASRPQGENTGELFF.

This clone was seen a single time. J is TRBJ2-6 and V is TRBV28; the match to TRBD1 covers 9 bases. There are 16 residues in the CDR3. Germline V CDR1 and CDR2: MDHEN, SYDVKM. V trimming: 7 bases; J trimming: 0 bases; junction bases outside the gene matches: 4. CDR3 in DNA: TGTGCCAGCACTCCGGGACAGGGCTCTGGGGCCAACGTCCTGACTTTC. Amino acids: CASTPGQGSGANVLTF.

CDR3 region: CATRGLAGSTDTQYF. Here the CDR3 DNA reads TGTGCCACCCGAGGACTAGCGGGCAGCACAGATACGCAGTATTTT. The V call is TRBV10-3, the J call TRBJ2-3, with 11 bases matching TRBD2. This CDR3 is built from 15 residues. Germline-derived CDR1 and CDR2 are ENHRY and SYGVKD. V lost 10 bases, J lost 0 bases, and 6 bases stayed unmatched.

Remarks on this clone: One end of the junction fails to match germline, which may point to a read error. J is TRBJ2-1 and V is TRBV7-6, with D hard to call. CDR1 and CDR2 from the germline V gene are SGHVS and FNYEAQ. There are 15 residues in the CDR3. CDR3: CASSSPTSSYNEQFF. In nucleotides, the CDR3 is TGTGCCAGCAGCTCCCCAACGAGCTCCTACAATGAGCAATTCTTC.

This clone was counted a few times. The V gene is TRBV6-5, the J gene TRBJ1-6; D is possibly TRBD1 (5 bases). CDR3 length: 14 residues. Germline assignment: CDR1 MNHEY and CDR2 SVGAGI. V gave up 6 bases and J gave up 9 bases, with 15 bases separating them. The CDR3 DNA follows: TGTGCCAGCAGGGAGGAGGGGCGGGGTTCACCCCTCCACTTT. Its protein is CASREEGRGSPLHF.

The chain has TRBV15 and TRBJ2-7; D remains ambiguous. The ends were cut back, 4 bases at V and 5 bases at J, with 21 bases in the middle. The CDR3 sequence is 16 residues long. Germline CDR1 is LNHNV and CDR2 is YYDKDF (reference sequence). The chain's CDR3 is CATSKESESTLHEQYF. DNA for the CDR3: TGTGCCACCAGCAAGGAAAGTGAATCAACACTCCACGAGCAGTACTTC.

The V call is TRBV27, the J call TRBJ1-1; D gene unclear. Germline V gene lookup returns CDR1 MNHEY and CDR2 SMNVEV (reference sequence). The CDR3 has 13 residues. The ends were cut back, 2 bases at V and 4 bases at J, with 8 bases in the middle. The CDR3 sequence is CASSLGEGTEAFF. The CDR3 region has the DNA TGTGCCAGCAGTTTAGGGGAGGGCACTGAAGCTTTCTTT.

Concerning this clone: Other DNA sequences within the sample encode an identical CDR3. The genes are TRBV11-3 and TRBJ2-7; no definite D call. This CDR3 region has 13 residues. With 1 base removed from V and 1 base from J, the gap between germline ends came to 5 bases. The germline V gene has CDR1 SGHNT and CDR2 YENEEA. CDR3 amino acids: CASSLGESYEQYF. CDR3 nucleotide sequence: TGTGCCAGCAGCTTAGGCGAGTCCTACGAGCAGTACTTC.

The V gene is TRBV11-2, the J gene TRBJ2-7; 8 nucleotides align to TRBD2. J lost 3 bases, V lost 6 bases, and 10 bases had no gene match. There are 15 residues in the CDR3. The germline V gene has CDR1 SGHAT and CDR2 FQNNGV. As DNA, the CDR3 is TGTGCCAGCAGTTCTACAGCGGGGGCCCACTACGAGCAGTACTTC. Amino acid sequence: CASSSTAGAHYEQYF. The complete variable domain, with remaining parts taken from reference TRBV11-2 and TRBJ2-7, reads EAGVAQSPRYKIIEKRQSVAFWCNPISGHATLYWYQQILGQGPKLLIQFQNNGVVDDSQLPKDRFSAERLKGVDSTLKIQPAKLEDSAVYLCASSSTAGAHYEQYFGPGTRLTVT.

The rearrangement joins TRBV9 to TRBJ1-4; TRBD1 might be the D (6 bases). V lost 0 bases, J lost 3 bases, and 9 bases lay in between. In germline, CDR1 is SGDLS, CDR2 YYNGEE. CDR3 size: 15 residues. CDR3 DNA sequence: TGTGCCAGCAGCGTAGGGGGACACCCTAATGAAAAACTGTTTTTT. This gives the protein CASSVGGHPNEKLFF.

The rearrangement joins TRBV7-9 to TRBJ2-2; D assignment may be TRBD1 or TRBD2 (5 bases each). The CDR3 covers 15 residues. Trimming removed 5 bases from V and 1 base from J, with 11 bases in between. Germline assignment: CDR1 SEHNR and CDR2 FQNEAQ (reference sequence). This chain's CDR3 is CASSNPGRNTGELFF. CDR3 nucleotide sequence: TGTGCCAGCAGCAATCCGGGGCGGAACACCGGGGAGCTGTTTTTT.

The gene calls are TRBV3-1 (or the pseudogene TRBV3-2) and TRBJ1-6; D ambiguous. This CDR3 has 16 residues. Germline lookup yields CDR1 LGHDT and CDR2 YNNKEL (reference sequence). V lost 1 base and J 0 bases, leaving 7 bases between the germline ends. DNA of the CDR3: TGTGCCAGCAGCCAAGGGGTGAGCTCCTATAATTCACCCCTCCACTTT. It codes for CASSQGVSSYNSPLHF.

The chain combines TRBV19 with TRBJ2-5, with D perhaps matching TRBD1 (6 bases). The CDR3 runs to 13 residues. The V gene's germline CDR1 is LNHDA and CDR2 SQIVND (reference sequence). V shed 7 bases and J shed 2 bases, with 11 bases lying between them. CDR3 loop: CASTQGRQETQYF. The CDR3 DNA reads TGTGCCAGTACCCAGGGGCGGCAAGAGACCCAGTACTTC.

The chain uses TRBV21-1 and TRBJ1-2; the D call in the table, TRBD1, was not verified against the DNA. TRBV21-1 is a pseudogene. The CDR3 extends over 15 amino acids. The CDR3: CASSKASGVNYGYTF. CDR3 DNA: TGTGCCAGCAGCAAAGCGTCAGGGGTTAACTATGGCTACACCTTC.

The chain employs TRBV11-2 and TRBJ2-1; 8 bases map to TRBD1. Germline CDR1 and CDR2: SGHAT and FQNNGV. This CDR3 is built from 16 residues. V was pared by 1 base and J by 7 bases, with 9 bases of the junction left unmatched. CDR3 nucleotides: TGTGCCAGCAGCTTAGGAAAGGACAGGGATGGAAATGAGCAGTTCTTC. This gives the protein CASSLGKDRDGNEQFF.

This sequence joins TRBV25-1 and TRBJ2-3; D is perhaps TRBD2 (5 bases). V lost 0 bases and J 0 bases, leaving 7 bases between the germline ends. The CDR3 contains 15 residues. The V gene's germline CDR1 is MGHDK and CDR2 SYGVNS. CDR3 sequence reads: CASSEYPSSTDTQYF. CDR3 DNA sequence: TGTGCCAGCAGTGAATATCCTAGCAGCACAGATACGCAGTATTTT.

The V and J genes are TRBV9 and TRBJ1-1, with D unresolved. Germline CDR1 is SGDLS and CDR2 is YYNGEE. Trimming took 4 bases from V and 2 from J, leaving 12 bases between them. The CDR3 is 14 residues long. CDR3 in DNA: TGTGCCAGCAGCACCGGACGGGGAAACACTGAAGCTTTCTTT. It specifies CASSTGRGNTEAFF.